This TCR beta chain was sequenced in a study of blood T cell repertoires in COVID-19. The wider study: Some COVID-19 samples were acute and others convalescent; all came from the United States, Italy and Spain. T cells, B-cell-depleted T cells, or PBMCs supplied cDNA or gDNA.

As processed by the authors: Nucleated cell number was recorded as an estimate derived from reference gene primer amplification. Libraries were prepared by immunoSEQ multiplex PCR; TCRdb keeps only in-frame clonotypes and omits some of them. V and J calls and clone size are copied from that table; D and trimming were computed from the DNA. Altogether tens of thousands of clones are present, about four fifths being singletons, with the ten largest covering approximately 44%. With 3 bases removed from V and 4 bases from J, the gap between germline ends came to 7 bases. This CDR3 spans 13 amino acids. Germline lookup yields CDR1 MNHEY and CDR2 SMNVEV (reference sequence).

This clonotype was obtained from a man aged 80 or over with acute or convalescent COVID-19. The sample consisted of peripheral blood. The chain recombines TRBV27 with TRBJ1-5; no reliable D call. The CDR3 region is CASSFAANQPQHF. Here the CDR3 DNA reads TGTGCCAGCAGTTTTGCAGCGAATCAGCCCCAGCATTTT.